The 30 T cell receptor beta chains reported below all come from one sample, sequenced in a study of blood T cell repertoires in COVID-19. TCRdb keeps only in-frame clones here, not all; method: immunoSEQ multiplex PCR. Among 180,000 or so clones listed, more than 70% were seen once. Sequencing input: peripheral blood. These receptors were collected from a woman older than 75 with active or convalescent COVID-19.

V usage is TRBV21-1 and J usage is TRBJ1-4; the table calls TRBD1, which could not be checked here. TRBV21-1 is given as a pseudogene. The CDR3 sequence is 20 residues long. The DNA for the CDR3 is TGTGCCAGCAGCACAACGACAACGACAGGGCGGGATCCAACTAATGAAAAACTGTTTTTT. Residues: CASSTTTTTGRDPTNEKLFF.

This clone came up once. The chain joins TRBV9 to TRBJ1-3; D not certain. Germline V lookup: CDR1 SGDLS, CDR2 YYNGEE. The CDR3 length is 16 residues. Trimming left V 0 bases short and J 0 bases short, with 10 bases between. The CDR3 coding sequence is TGTGCCAGCAGCGTAGCTCCAGGCAACTCTGGAAACACCATATATTTT. It specifies CASSVAPGNSGNTIYF. Full variable domain (outside the CDR3, taken from reference TRBV9 and TRBJ1-3): DSGVTQTPKHLITATGQRVTLRCSPRSGDLSVYWYQQSLDQGLQFLIQYYNGEERAKGNILERFSAQQFPDLHSELNLSSLELGDSALYFCASSVAPGNSGNTIYFGEGSWLTVV.

Turning to this clone: In the same sample, other DNA sequences code for this CDR3. V is TRBV19 and J is TRBJ1-1; 10 bases agree with TRBD1. Germline values: CDR1 LNHDA, CDR2 SQIVND (reference sequence). Trimming at V came to 1 base and at J to 5 bases, leaving 1 base not matched to a gene. This CDR3 is built from 14 residues. The CDR3 protein is CASSIGTGGTEAFF. The CDR3 DNA is TGTGCCAGTAGTATAGGGACAGGGGGGACTGAAGCTTTCTTT.

The chain joins TRBV2 to TRBJ2-1, with D tentatively TRBD2 (7 bases). Trimming removed 9 bases from V and 0 bases from J, with 12 bases in between. CDR1 SNHLY and CDR2 FYNNEI come from the germline V gene. The CDR3 contains 14 residues. CDR3 bases: TGTGCCAGGGGAGGGGGGAGCTCCTACAATGAGCAGTTCTTC. It specifies CARGGGSSYNEQFF.

The rearrangement joins TRBV19 to TRBJ1-2; 7 bases are shared with TRBD1. CDR1 is LNHDA, CDR2 SQIVND, per germline (reference sequence). Trimming at V came to 9 bases and at J to 4 bases, leaving 11 bases not matched to a gene. The CDR3 runs 14 residues. CDR3 DNA sequence: TGTGCCAGCCTGGGACAGCCAGTGCCCTATGGCTACACCTTC. Encoded protein: CASLGQPVPYGYTF.

This clone is a singleton in its sample. CDR3: CASSLGQMNTEAFF. The CDR3 nucleotides are TGTGCCAGCAGCCTAGGACAGATGAACACTGAAGCTTTCTTT. The gene calls are TRBV5-4 and TRBJ1-1, with D perhaps matching TRBD1 (6 bases). The V and J ends lost 4 bases and 0 bases respectively, with 10 bases between them. Germline V CDR1 and CDR2: SGHNT, YYREEE (reference sequence). The CDR3 contains 14 residues. Full variable domain (rest looked up from reference TRBV5-4 and TRBJ1-1): ETGVTQSPTHLIKTRGQQVTLRCSSQSGHNTVSWYQQALGQGPQFIFQYYREEENGRGNFPPRFSGLQFPNYSSELNVNALELDDSALYLCASSLGQMNTEAFFGQGTRLTVV.

V is TRBV19 and J is TRBJ1-1; 10 bases agree with TRBD1. J was trimmed by 2 bases and V by 5 bases; bases with no gene match: 5. Germline CDR1 LNHDA, CDR2 SQIVND (reference sequence). The CDR3 spans 15 residues. CDR3: CASSAWDRGNTEAFF. In DNA, the CDR3 is TGTGCCAGTAGTGCGTGGGACAGGGGTAACACTGAAGCTTTCTTT.

The V call is TRBV6-2 or TRBV6-3, the J call TRBJ2-5; TRBD2 matches 15 bases. Looked up from germline, CDR1 is MNHEY and CDR2 is SVGEGT. V was pared by 6 bases and J by 5 bases, with 10 bases of the junction left unmatched. This CDR3 is 17 amino acids long. The DNA for the CDR3 is TGTGCCAGCAGACCTCCGGGACTAGCGGGGGGCAGGGAGACCCAGTACTTC. Amino acids: CASRPPGLAGGRETQYF.

The chain combines TRBV7-9 with TRBJ2-5, with 7 bases fitting TRBD1. This CDR3 is 14 amino acids long. Germline CDR1 SEHNR, CDR2 FQNEAQ (reference sequence). The junction had 8 bases not matched to a gene; V was cut back by 5 bases and J by 5 bases. CDR3 DNA sequence: TGTGCCAGCAGCCTCGCGCAGGGGGTGGAGACCCAGTACTTC. Translation: CASSLAQGVETQYF.

J is TRBJ2-1 and V is TRBV6-5, with D possibly being TRBD2 (5 bases). V was shortened by 8 bases and J by 9 bases, with 14 bases between the two germline ends. Germline values: CDR1 MNHEY, CDR2 SVGAGI. The CDR3 extends over 12 amino acids. The DNA for the CDR3 is TGTGCCAGCTCCACGGGCCGGGGTGAGCAGTTCTTC. Amino acid sequence: CASSTGRGEQFF.

The DNA for the CDR3 is TGTGCCAGCAGCTACCAGGGGGCGCGGGAGACCCAGTACTTC. This sequence encodes CASSYQGARETQYF. The chain links TRBV5-4 to TRBJ2-5; 8 bases are a match to TRBD1. The V gene's germline CDR1 is SGHNT and CDR2 YYREEE (reference sequence). V lost 3 bases and J lost 5; bases outside the gene matches: 6. The CDR3 extends over 14 amino acids.

This clone has just a few counts. This specimen includes other DNA sequences encoding the same CDR3. The chain joins TRBV3-1 (or the pseudogene TRBV3-2) to TRBJ1-4, with D unclear. V was clipped by 7 bases and J by 0 bases, with 9 bases between them. The CDR3 length is 14 residues. Germline V gives CDR1 LGHDT, CDR2 YNNKEL (reference sequence). CDR3 nucleotide sequence: TGTGCCAGCACCCCGGGAACAACTAATGAAAAACTGTTTTTT. Its protein is CASTPGTTNEKLFF.

J is TRBJ1-4 and V is TRBV28; D ambiguous. Germline assignment: CDR1 MDHEN and CDR2 SYDVKM. The CDR3 covers 14 residues. Trimming removed 6 bases from V and 7 bases from J, with 15 bases in between. For the CDR3, the DNA is TGTGCCAGCAGCGTCCCCCTCGTGGCTGAAAAACTGTTTTTT. Amino acids: CASSVPLVAEKLFF.

With respect to this clone: This sample also contains other DNA sequences that code for the same CDR3. This chain links TRBV11-2 with TRBJ1-1; 7 bases are shared with TRBD1. Germline V gene sequence: CDR1 SGHAT, CDR2 FQNNGV. V gave up 1 base and J gave up 5 bases; unmatched junction bases: 1. The length of the CDR3 is 13 residues. The CDR3 loop reads CASSLAGGTEAFF. The CDR3 DNA follows: TGTGCCAGCAGCTTAGCAGGGGGGACTGAAGCTTTCTTT.

The V call is TRBV20-1, the J call TRBJ1-2; D remains ambiguous. CDR1 is DFQATT, CDR2 SNEGSKA, per germline (reference sequence). The CDR3 runs 12 residues. The V end lost 4 bases, the J end lost 0 bases, and 6 bases lay between the germline ends. CDR3 bases: TGCAGTGCTATTGACACTAACTATGGCTACACCTTC. Encoded protein: CSAIDTNYGYTF.

This chain links TRBV5-4 with TRBJ2-2; possible D gene TRBD2, 7 bases. The CDR3 extends over 16 amino acids. CDR1 SGHNT and CDR2 YYREEE come from the germline V gene (reference sequence). V lost 2 bases to trimming and J lost 4 bases, with 15 bases between them. The CDR3 sequence is CASSFGGALGTGELFF. CDR3 sequence (DNA): TGTGCCAGCAGCTTTGGGGGGGCGCTGGGCACCGGGGAGCTGTTTTTT.

The chain links TRBV28 to TRBJ1-2; 8 bases map to TRBD1. The CDR3 is made up of 15 amino acids. Per germline, CDR1 MDHEN and CDR2 SYDVKM. Trimming at V came to 6 bases and at J to 1 base, leaving 7 bases not matched to a gene. The DNA of the CDR3 is TGTGCCAGCAGACCCACGACAGGGGATAACTATGGCTACACCTTC. Translated: CASRPTTGDNYGYTF.

The chain uses TRBV20-1 and TRBJ2-7, with TRBD1 identical over 10 bases. The CDR3 contains 14 residues. V gave up 3 bases and J gave up 7 bases; unmatched junction bases: 9. The germline CDR1 and CDR2 sequences are DFQATT and SNEGSKA (reference sequence). CDR3: CSASPGTGAREQYF. CDR3 in DNA: TGCAGTGCTAGTCCAGGGACAGGGGCGAGAGAGCAGTACTTC.

Worth noting for this clone: The same CDR3 can be traced to other DNA sequences in this sample. This chain links TRBV9 with TRBJ2-1; no reliable D call. This CDR3 comprises 15 residues. Germline CDR1 reads SGDLS; CDR2 reads YYNGEE. Trimming pared 2 bases from V and 0 bases from J, leaving 9 bases between. Written as DNA, the CDR3 is TGTGCCAGCAGCGTCTCCGGTGGCTCCTACAATGAGCAGTTCTTC. It specifies CASSVSGGSYNEQFF.

The V gene is TRBV4-1, the J gene TRBJ2-3; D gene uncertain. V shed 4 bases and J shed 6 bases, with 8 bases lying between them. This CDR3 region has 12 residues. Germline-derived CDR1 and CDR2 are MGHRA and YSYEKL. The CDR3 DNA follows: TGCGCCAGCAGCCTTCCCCAGGATACGCAGTATTTT. Residues: CASSLPQDTQYF.

This sequence joins TRBV28 and TRBJ1-4; TRBD1 matches at 11 bases. The V segment lost 5 bases and the J segment 0 bases; nucleotides outside the gene matches: 8. Germline V gene sequence: CDR1 MDHEN, CDR2 SYDVKM. The CDR3 totals 18 residues. In DNA form, the CDR3 reads TGTGCCAGCAGTATAAGAGGGACAGGGGGGACAACTAATGAAAAACTGTTTTTT. This encodes CASSIRGTGGTTNEKLFF.

The chain couples TRBV7-2 to TRBJ1-1; TRBD1 might be the D (6 bases). Germline-derived CDR1 and CDR2 are SGHTA and FQGNSA. The CDR3 consists of 13 residues. V was pared by 4 bases and J by 5 bases, with 11 bases between. The chain's CDR3 is CASSSTGRTEAFF. DNA for the CDR3: TGTGCCAGCAGCTCAACAGGGCGGACTGAAGCTTTCTTT.

This sequence joins TRBV12-3 or TRBV12-4 and TRBJ2-3, with 8 bases lining up with TRBD1. With V trimmed by 6 bases and J by 4 bases, 3 bases remained unmatched. The CDR3 totals 13 residues. The CDR3 DNA is TGTGCCAGCAGACCGGACAGGGCAGATACGCAGTATTTT. It encodes CASRPDRADTQYF.

V usage is TRBV5-1 and J usage is TRBJ2-1; the match to TRBD2 covers 10 bases. CDR1 and CDR2 from the germline V gene are SGHRS and YFSETQ. The V and J ends lost 0 bases and 5 bases, in that order; junction bases with no gene match: 5. CDR3 length: 16 residues. CDR3 DNA sequence: TGCGCCAGCAGCTTGGCCAGCGGGGGGGCCCACAATGAGCAGTTCTTC. This gives the protein CASSLASGGAHNEQFF. Full variable domain (missing parts from reference TRBV5-1 and TRBJ2-1): KAGVTQTPRYLIKTRGQQVTLSCSPISGHRSVSWYQQTPGQGLQFLFEYFSETQRNKGNFPGRFSGRQFSNSRSEMNVSTLELGDSALYLCASSLASGGAHNEQFFGPGTRLTVL.

The V and J genes are TRBV5-1 and TRBJ2-1; TRBD1 agrees at 9 bases. The germline V gene encodes CDR1 SGHRS and CDR2 YFSETQ. This CDR3 region has 16 residues. The trim removed 4 bases at V and 4 bases at J, leaving 9 bases unmatched. The CDR3 reads CASSHSGQGLYNEQFF. DNA of the CDR3: TGCGCCAGCAGCCACTCGGGACAGGGACTATACAATGAGCAGTTCTTC.

V gene TRBV7-9 combines with J gene TRBJ1-2; D uncertain. The CDR3 runs 14 residues. The V and J ends lost 7 bases and 2 bases respectively, with 14 bases between them. Germline CDR1 and CDR2: SEHNR and FQNEAQ (reference sequence). The DNA of the CDR3 is TGTGCCAGCAACCCCGGAGGTACGAACTATGGCTACACCTTC. Protein: CASNPGGTNYGYTF.

The chain uses TRBV27 and TRBJ2-3, with 8 bases lining up with TRBD1. J lost 0 bases, V lost 5 bases, and 7 bases had no gene match. The CDR3 loop spans 16 amino acids. Germline CDR1 MNHEY, CDR2 SMNVEV (reference sequence). This chain's CDR3 is CASSGWTGRSTDTQYF. CDR3 nucleotide sequence: TGTGCCAGCAGTGGATGGACAGGGCGAAGCACAGATACGCAGTATTTT.

The chain combines TRBV9 with TRBJ1-2, with 9 nucleotides matching TRBD1. V shed 4 bases, J shed 2 bases, and the junction held 6 bases outside the gene matches. This CDR3 region has 15 residues. The germline V gene has CDR1 SGDLS and CDR2 YYNGEE. CDR3 amino acids: CASSLRGQGNYGYTF. CDR3 coding DNA: TGTGCCAGCAGCCTTAGGGGACAGGGAAACTATGGCTACACCTTC. The entire variable domain, with the rest obtained from reference TRBV9 and TRBJ1-2, is as follows: DSGVTQTPKHLITATGQRVTLRCSPRSGDLSVYWYQQSLDQGLQFLIQYYNGEERAKGNILERFSAQQFPDLHSELNLSSLELGDSALYFCASSLRGQGNYGYTFGSGTRLTVV.

The chain carries TRBV6-5 and TRBJ2-2, with 8 bases identical to TRBD2. CDR1 MNHEY and CDR2 SVGAGI come from the germline V gene. With V trimmed by 7 bases and J by 4 bases, 8 bases remained unmatched. This CDR3 is built from 15 residues. The CDR3: CASTTSGGLTGELFF. The CDR3 DNA reads TGTGCCAGCACCACCAGCGGGGGTCTCACCGGGGAGCTGTTTTTT.

V is TRBV7-3 and J is TRBJ2-3; unclear D gene. CDR3 length equals 13 residues. CDR1 SGHTA and CDR2 FQGTGA come from the germline V gene. V was shortened by 3 bases and J by 0 bases, with 4 bases between the two germline ends. CDR3 loop: CASSLGSTDTQYF. DNA for the CDR3: TGTGCCAGCAGCTTGGGCAGCACAGATACGCAGTATTTT.